This T cell receptor beta chain was retrieved from a study of blood T cell repertoires in COVID-19. Looking at the study overall: Both acute and convalescent COVID-19 samples were obtained from the United States, Italy and Spain. T cells, B-cell-depleted T cells, or PBMCs supplied cDNA or gDNA.

Original data processing: Counts of nucleated cells, estimated from reference gene primer amplification, were obtained. Assay used: immunoSEQ multiplex PCR; TCRdb lists only in-frame clones, some missing. For V, J and clone size, that table is used; D and trimming come from the DNA. The table has about 120,000 clones, around 88% seen once. The CDR3 contains 14 residues. What was sequenced was peripheral blood. The receptor's source is a human donor with acute or convalescent COVID-19. The donor label of this sample is uncertain. The chain has TRBV21-1 and TRBJ2-1; TRBD2, the table's D call, lacks a check against the DNA. TRBV21-1 is assigned pseudogene status. Written as DNA, the CDR3 is TGTGCCATCCCTAGCGGGTTCTCCTACAATGAGCAGTTCTTC. Translation: CAIPSGFSYNEQFF.